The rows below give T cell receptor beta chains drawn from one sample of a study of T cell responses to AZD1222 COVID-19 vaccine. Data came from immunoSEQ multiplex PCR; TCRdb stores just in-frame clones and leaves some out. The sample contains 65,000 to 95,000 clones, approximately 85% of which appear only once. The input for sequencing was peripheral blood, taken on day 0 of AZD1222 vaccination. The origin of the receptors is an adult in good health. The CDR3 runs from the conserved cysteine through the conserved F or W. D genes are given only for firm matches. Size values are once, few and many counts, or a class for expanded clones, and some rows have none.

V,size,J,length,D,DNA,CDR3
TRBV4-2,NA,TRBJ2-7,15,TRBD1,TGTGCCAGCAGCCATGAACAGGGGATCGTCGACGAGCAGTACTTC,CASSHEQGIVDEQYF
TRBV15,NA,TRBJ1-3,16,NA,TGTGCCACCAGCAGAGATCGGGAGAGCTCTGGAAACACCATATATTTT,CATSRDRESSGNTIYF
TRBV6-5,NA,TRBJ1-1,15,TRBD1,TGTGCCAGCAAATCACCGGGACAGGGGCCCTATGAAGCTTTCTTT,CASKSPGQGPYEAFF
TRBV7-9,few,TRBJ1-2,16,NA,TGTGCCAGCAGCCCCTCGGGGGCGGGGAGTAACTATGGCTACACCTTC,CASSPSGAGSNYGYTF
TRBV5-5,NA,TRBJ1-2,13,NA,TGTGCCAGCAGCGGTACAGACAACTATGGCTACACCTTC,CASSGTDNYGYTF
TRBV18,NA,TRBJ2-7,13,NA,TGTGCCAGCTCACCACCGTCCCGGGTGGAGCAGTACTTC,CASSPPSRVEQYF
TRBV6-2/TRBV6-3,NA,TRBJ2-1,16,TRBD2,TGTGCCAGCAGCCTGGTGTCTAGCGGGTTTAACAATGAGCAGTTCTTC,CASSLVSSGFNNEQFF
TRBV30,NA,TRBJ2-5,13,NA,TGTGCCTGGATAGGACGGGCCCAAGAGACCCAGTACTTC,CAWIGRAQETQYF
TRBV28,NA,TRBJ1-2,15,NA,TGTGCCAGCTACAACTACAATGACCCCCTCTATGGCTACACCTTC,CASYNYNDPLYGYTF
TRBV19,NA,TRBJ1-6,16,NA,TGTGCCAGTAGTATGACGGACAGCTCCTATAATTCACCCCTCCACTTT,CASSMTDSSYNSPLHF
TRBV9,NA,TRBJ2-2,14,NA,TGTGCCAGCAGCGCAGAGGGGGACACCGGGGAGCTGTTTTTT,CASSAEGDTGELFF
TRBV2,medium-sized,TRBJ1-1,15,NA,TGTGCCAGCAGTGACCCTTTAAAGGTGAACACTGAAGCTTTCTTT,CASSDPLKVNTEAFF
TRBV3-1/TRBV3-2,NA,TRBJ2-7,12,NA,TGTGCCAGCAGCCTATATAGATCCGAGCAGTACTTC,CASSLYRSEQYF
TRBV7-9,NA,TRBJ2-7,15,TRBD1,TGTGCCAGCAGCTCCACTCCGGGACAGTCCTACGAGCAGTACTTC,CASSSTPGQSYEQYF
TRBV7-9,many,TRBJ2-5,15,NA,TGTGCCAGCAGCTCCATACAGGGTCGCCAAGAGACCCAGTACTTC,CASSSIQGRQETQYF
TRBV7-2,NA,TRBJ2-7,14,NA,TGTGCCAGCAGCTCAACCGGGGGAGCCTACGAGCAGTACTTC,CASSSTGGAYEQYF
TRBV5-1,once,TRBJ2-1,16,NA,TGCGCCAGCAGCTTGGAAAGTACGGGCTCCTACAATGAGCAGTTCTTC,CASSLESTGSYNEQFF
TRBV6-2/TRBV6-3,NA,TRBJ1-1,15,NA,TGTGCCAGCAGTTACCTCCCCGGGGTCAGGACTGAAGCTTTCTTT,CASSYLPGVRTEAFF
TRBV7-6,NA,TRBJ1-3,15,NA,TGTGCCAGCAGCTTAGCGTTGTCCAGGGCAACCACCATATATTTT,CASSLALSRATTIYF
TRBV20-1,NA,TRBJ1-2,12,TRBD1,TGCAGTGCTGGTGTGGGACAGGCTGGCTACACCTTC,CSAGVGQAGYTF
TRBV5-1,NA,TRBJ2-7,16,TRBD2,TGCGCCAGCAGCTTCACTAGCGGGGGGGCGGCAGGGGAGCAGTACTTC,CASSFTSGGAAGEQYF
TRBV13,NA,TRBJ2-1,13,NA,TGTGCCAGCAGCCTGAATCGGGGGAGCGAGCAGTTCTTC,CASSLNRGSEQFF